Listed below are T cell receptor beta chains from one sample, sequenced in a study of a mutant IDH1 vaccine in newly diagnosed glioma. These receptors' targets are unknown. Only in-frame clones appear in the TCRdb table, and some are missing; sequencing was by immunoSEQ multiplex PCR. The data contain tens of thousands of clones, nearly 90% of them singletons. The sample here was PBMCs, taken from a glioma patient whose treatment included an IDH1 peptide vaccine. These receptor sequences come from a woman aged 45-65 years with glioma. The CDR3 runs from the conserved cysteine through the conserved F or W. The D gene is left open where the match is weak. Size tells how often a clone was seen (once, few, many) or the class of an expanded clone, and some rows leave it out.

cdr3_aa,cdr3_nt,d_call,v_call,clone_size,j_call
CASTTTGSGGYTF,TGTGCCAGTACTACGACAGGGTCTGGTGGCTACACCTTC,TRBD1,TRBV19,.,TRBJ1-2
CATSRAGTYNEQFF,TGCGCCACGTCTCGAGCGGGGACCTACAATGAGCAGTTCTTC,TRBD2,TRBV10-1,.,TRBJ2-1
CASSPGQGADTQYF,TGTGCCAGCAGTCCCGGACAGGGGGCAGATACGCAGTATTTT,TRBD1,TRBV7-9,.,TRBJ2-3
CASSYSDSSYGYTF,TGTGCCAGCAGTTACTCTGATTCGAGCTATGGCTACACCTTC,.,TRBV6-6,.,TRBJ1-2
CASKPGLAGGYEQYF,TGTGCCAGCAAACCGGGACTAGCGGGGGGATACGAGCAGTACTTC,TRBD2,TRBV7-3,.,TRBJ2-7
CAISETGGREQFF,TGTGCCATCAGTGAAACAGGGGGCAGGGAGCAGTTCTTC,TRBD1,TRBV10-3,.,TRBJ2-1
CASSPSLGAQYEQYF,TGTGCCAGCAGTCCCTCCTTGGGGGCTCAGTACGAGCAGTACTTC,.,TRBV6-6,.,TRBJ2-7
CASSTQGTYQPQHF,TGTGCCAGCAGTACTCAGGGGACCTATCAGCCCCAGCATTTT,.,TRBV28,.,TRBJ1-5
CASSLTSGALRGSYEQYF,TGTGCCAGCAGCCTGACTAGCGGGGCGCTCCGCGGCTCCTACGAGCAGTACTTC,TRBD2,TRBV5-5,.,TRBJ2-7
CASGSGPNTEAFF,TGTGCCAGCGGCTCGGGGCCGAACACTGAAGCTTTCTTT,.,TRBV9,few,TRBJ1-1
CASSSLPTGTPETQYF,TGCGCCAGCAGCTCACTACCTACCGGGACTCCAGAGACCCAGTACTTC,.,TRBV5-1,once,TRBJ2-5
CASSQDIASGRYEQYF,TGTGCCAGCAGCCAAGATATCGCTAGCGGGAGGTACGAGCAGTACTTC,TRBD2,TRBV4-2,.,TRBJ2-7
CASSSRGRVNQPQHF,TGTGCCAGCAGTTCCCGTGGCAGGGTCAATCAGCCCCAGCATTTT,.,TRBV27,.,TRBJ1-5
CASSLGAGVYGYTF,TGTGCCAGCAGCCTGGGGGCAGGCGTTTATGGCTACACCTTC,.,TRBV9,.,TRBJ1-2
CASSREGLPIYNEQFF,TGCGCCAGCAGCCGTGAGGGACTACCCATCTACAATGAGCAGTTCTTC,TRBD2,TRBV5-1,once,TRBJ2-1
CSVGDGSSYNEQFF,TGCAGCGTTGGGGACGGGAGCTCCTACAATGAGCAGTTCTTC,.,TRBV29-1,.,TRBJ2-1
CATSSEGSNQPQHF,TGTGCCACCAGCAGTGAAGGTAGCAATCAGCCCCAGCATTTT,.,TRBV15,.,TRBJ1-5
CASTPGKGNTEAFF,TGTGCCAGTACCCCGGGTAAGGGTAACACTGAAGCTTTCTTT,.,TRBV19,.,TRBJ1-1
CASSKGWDRKAYEQYF,TGTGCCAGCAGCAAAGGTTGGGACAGAAAAGCCTACGAGCAGTACTTC,.,TRBV21-1,.,TRBJ2-7
CASSPPAGGLETQYF,TGTGCCAGCAGCCCCCCAGCGGGAGGGCTGGAGACCCAGTACTTC,TRBD2,TRBV9,.,TRBJ2-5
CASSVDPLAGGPGLF,TGTGCCAGCAGCGTAGACCCTCTAGCGGGAGGGCCCGGGCTCTTC,TRBD2,TRBV9,once,TRBJ2-1
CASSPLARYEQYF,TGCGCCAGCAGCCCGCTAGCGAGGTACGAGCAGTACTTC,.,TRBV5-1,.,TRBJ2-7
CACSAGGGTDTQYF,TGCGCCTGTTCTGCGGGTGGAGGCACAGATACGCAGTATTTT,.,TRBV5-1,.,TRBJ2-3
CASQGMGREYDEQFF,TGCGCCAGCCAGGGGATGGGGAGGGAGTACGATGAGCAGTTCTTC,.,TRBV5-1,once,TRBJ2-1